This TCR beta chain emerged from a study of Graves' ophthalmopathy and Graves' hyperthyroidism. RNA transcripts were the source from which TCR beta CDR3 regions were amplified. First-round RT-PCR with HTBI primers preceded a second-round multiplex PCR. MiXCR was run by TCRdb on the multiplex PCR reads, yielding one entry per CDR3 protein. The profile shows about 1.1 million distinct CDR3 sequences, 36% of them singletons. Per the germline V gene, CDR1 is SGHTA and CDR2 is FQGNSA. This CDR3 contains 17 residues. V lost 0 bases, J lost 8 bases, and 9 bases stayed unmatched. The specimen sequenced was peripheral blood or thyroid tissue (not recorded which). The origin of this receptor is an adult man with Graves' hyperthyroidism. The chain has TRBV7-2 and TRBJ2-2, with 10 bases aligning to TRBD2. CDR3 residues: CASSLAPSGSSIGELFF. Written as DNA, the CDR3 is TGTGCCAGCAGCTTAGCGCCTAGCGGGAGTTCGATAGGGGAGCTGTTTTTT. The variable domain in full, with the rest retrieved from reference TRBV7-2 and TRBJ2-2, is GAGVSQSPSNKVTEKGKDVELRCDPISGHTALYWYRQSLGQGLEFLIYFQGNSAPDKSGLPSDRFSAERTGGSVSTLTIQRTQQEDSAVYLCASSLAPSGSSIGELFFGEGSRLTVL.